Below, 20 T cell receptor beta chains from the same sample are listed, as sequenced in a study of shared clonotypes between healthy human individuals (TCRdb year 2020). The method was the immunoSEQ multiplex PCR assay. TCRdb took this table from immuneACCESS and kept in-frame rearrangements with V and J called. Such tables lack part of the clones; where checked against another copy, unresolved V genes explain under half of the gap, and the rest is unexplained. Within this sample are about 530,000 clones, with 60% to 80% of them counted one time only. Under 15% of the sample goes to the ten largest clones. Sequencing was performed on PBMCs. These receptor sequences come from a woman between 40 and 55 years old in good health. Some clones in this sample may be carry-over from other donors' samples.

This clone is medium-sized. This chain uses TRBV9 with TRBJ1-2; no clear D gene. This CDR3 has 13 amino acids. Germline V lookup: CDR1 SGDLS, CDR2 YYNGEE. V lost 3 bases, J lost 2 bases, and 8 bases lay in between. CDR3 coding DNA: TGTGCCAGCAGCGCTTCTAAAAACTATGGCTACACCTTC. Translating gives CASSASKNYGYTF.

This clone was found once. The chain recombines TRBV19 with TRBJ2-2, with TRBD2 matching over 8 bases. Germline V gene data show CDR1 as LNHDA and CDR2 as SQIVND (reference sequence). This CDR3 comprises 15 residues. Trimming at V came to 2 bases and at J to 6 bases, leaving 5 bases not matched to a gene. The CDR3 spells CASSISGRTAGELFF. Here the CDR3 DNA reads TGTGCCAGTAGTATAAGCGGGAGAACGGCCGGGGAGCTGTTTTTT. The full variable domain, rest sourced from reference TRBV19 and TRBJ2-2, is DGGITQSPKYLFRKEGQNVTLSCEQNLNHDAMYWYRQDPGQGLRLIYYSQIVNDFQKGDIAEGYSVSREKKESFPLTVTSAQKNPTAFYLCASSISGRTAGELFFGEGSRLTVL.

The chain carries TRBV28 and TRBJ1-2, with D uncertain. The CDR3 length is 12 residues. V was cut by 1 base and J by 4 bases, with 4 bases left in between. Looked up from germline, CDR1 is MDHEN and CDR2 is SYDVKM. The CDR3 DNA reads as TGTGCCAGCAGTTTATCCTCCTATGGCTACACCTTC. Its protein is CASSLSSYGYTF.

The chain carries TRBV27 and TRBJ2-1; no clear D. The V end was cut by 5 bases, the J end by 4 bases, with 9 bases between. The germline V gene has CDR1 MNHEY and CDR2 SMNVEV (reference sequence). The CDR3 covers 13 residues. The CDR3 loop is CASSDEEYNEQFF. The DNA of the CDR3 is TGTGCCAGCAGTGACGAGGAGTACAATGAGCAGTTCTTC.

CDR3: CASSQANNEQFF. In DNA, the CDR3 is TGTGCCAGCAGTCAGGCGAACAATGAGCAGTTCTTC. V is TRBV7-9 and J is TRBJ2-1; D remains unclear. The CDR3 is made up of 12 amino acids. Germline V gene sequence: CDR1 SEHNR, CDR2 FQNEAQ (reference sequence). The V end lost 6 bases, the J end lost 5 bases, and 8 bases lay between the germline ends.

The chain uses TRBV27 and TRBJ2-7, with D maybe TRBD2 (7 bases). CDR3 length: 17 amino acids. Germline V gene data show CDR1 as MNHEY and CDR2 as SMNVEV (reference sequence). V lost 5 bases to trimming and J lost 3 bases, with 23 bases between them. The CDR3: CASSPRVFKGGYYEQYF. DNA of the CDR3: TGTGCCAGCAGTCCCCGGGTTTTTAAGGGGGGGTACTACGAGCAGTACTTC.

This clone was recorded many times. The same CDR3 also results from other DNA sequences found in this sample. The chain recombines TRBV27 with TRBJ2-7; TRBD2 matches at 8 bases. The CDR3 covers 14 residues. Per the germline V gene, CDR1 is MNHEY and CDR2 is SMNVEV (reference sequence). Losses at the gene ends were 5 bases for V and 2 bases for J; bases not matched to a gene: 5. The CDR3 here is CASSRAGGTYEQYF. The CDR3 DNA is TGTGCCAGCAGTAGGGCGGGAGGCACCTACGAGCAGTACTTC.

V is TRBV25-1 and J is TRBJ2-7, with D possibly called TRBD1 or TRBD2 (5 bases each). CDR3 size: 15 residues. Germline values: CDR1 MGHDK, CDR2 SYGVNS. Between the trimmed V and J ends, which lost 3 bases and 4 bases, there was a span of 16 bases. Here the CDR3 DNA reads TGTGCCAGCAGTGAGCCGGAGGACAAACCGTACGAGCAGTACTTC. Residues: CASSEPEDKPYEQYF.

The V gene is TRBV9, the J gene TRBJ1-1; 10 bases agree with TRBD1. This CDR3 region has 15 residues. Per germline, CDR1 SGDLS and CDR2 YYNGEE. V dropped 0 bases and J dropped 5; count of bases not matched to a gene: 4. The CDR3: CASSVGTGGWTEAFF. CDR3 bases: TGTGCCAGCAGCGTAGGGACAGGGGGGTGGACTGAAGCTTTCTTT.

This CDR3 is CASSEPGPRGHEQYF. The CDR3 nucleotides are TGTGCCAGCAGTGAGCCGGGGCCTCGGGGCCACGAGCAGTACTTC. The V call is TRBV6-1, the J call TRBJ2-7; the D call may be TRBD1 or TRBD2 (5 bases each). The germline gives CDR1 MNHNS, CDR2 SASEGT. This CDR3 comprises 15 residues. V shed 3 bases and J shed 5 bases, with 17 bases lying between them.

The chain couples TRBV10-3 to TRBJ1-3; D is ambiguous. V lost 4 bases and J lost 0, with 10 bases in between. Germline CDR1 reads ENHRY; CDR2 reads SYGVKD. The CDR3 has 15 amino acids. The CDR3 bases are TGTGCCATCAGTGTTGGAGGGAACTCTGGAAACACCATATATTTT. As protein: CAISVGGNSGNTIYF.

This clone was seen a single time. This chain joins TRBV5-6 and TRBJ2-7, with D possibly being TRBD2 (6 bases). The V gene lost 1 base and the J gene lost 6 bases, with 17 bases spanning the gap. In germline, CDR1 is SGHDT, CDR2 YYEEEE. The CDR3 consists of 15 residues. In DNA, the CDR3 is TGTGCCAGCAGCTTGAACCTGGGACTGGTTACCGAGCAGTACTTC. It translates to CASSLNLGLVTEQYF.

Points on this clone: This may arise from a read error, as a much more abundant clone is one base away. Other DNA sequences within the sample encode an identical CDR3. This sequence joins TRBV6-4 and TRBJ2-3; D might be TRBD2 (5 bases). Per germline, CDR1 MRHNA and CDR2 SNTAGT. The CDR3 is made up of 13 amino acids. The germline V and J ends were trimmed by 3 bases and 1 base, with 5 bases remaining between them. The CDR3 DNA follows: TGTGCCAGCAGTGAGCGGGGCACAGATACGCAGTATTTT. Amino acid sequence: CASSERGTDTQYF.

The chain is built from TRBV28 and TRBJ2-7, with D uncertain. The CDR3 sequence is 12 residues long. With 7 bases removed from V and 5 bases from J, the gap between germline ends came to 12 bases. Germline V lookup: CDR1 MDHEN, CDR2 SYDVKM. The CDR3 region is CASTSRLDEQYF. The CDR3 DNA sequence: TGTGCCAGCACCTCGCGTCTGGACGAGCAGTACTTC.

The V and J genes are TRBV15 and TRBJ2-1; TRBD2 aligns across 11 bases. This CDR3 spans 16 amino acids. The V gene's germline CDR1 is LNHNV and CDR2 YYDKDF (reference sequence). V was pared by 5 bases and J by 7 bases, with 10 bases of the junction left unmatched. The CDR3 nucleotides read TGTGCCACCAGCGGGGATTTAGCGGGAGGGCAAAATGAGCAGTTCTTC. Its translation is CATSGDLAGGQNEQFF.

J is TRBJ2-5 and V is TRBV5-1, with D unclear. Germline lookup yields CDR1 SGHRS and CDR2 YFSETQ. The CDR3 is made up of 12 amino acids. V shed 3 bases and J shed 5 bases, with 8 bases lying between them. CDR3 loop: CASSYADETQYF. The CDR3 DNA reads as TGCGCCAGCAGCTACGCCGACGAGACCCAGTACTTC.

This clone has more than one count but fewer than ten. The gene calls are TRBV11-2 and TRBJ2-3; TRBD2 agrees at 10 bases. Trimming took 5 bases from V and 3 from J; bases not matched to a gene: 14. This CDR3 is 18 amino acids long. CDR1 is SGHAT, CDR2 FQNNGV, per germline. The DNA for the CDR3 is TGTGCCAGCAGCCGGAGGTTGCTAGCGGGAGCCAGAACAGATACGCAGTATTTT. Amino acid sequence: CASSRRLLAGARTDTQYF.

This clone was seen only once. The CDR3 loop reads CASRGGQQIKETQYF. The CDR3 DNA is TGTGCCAGCAGGGGGGGACAACAGATCAAAGAGACCCAGTACTTC. The chain combines TRBV27 with TRBJ2-5; D possibly uses TRBD1 or TRBD2 (6 bases each). Germline loops: CDR1 MNHEY, CDR2 SMNVEV (reference sequence). The V end was cut by 6 bases, the J end by 3 bases, with 17 bases between. The CDR3 totals 15 residues.

This sequence joins TRBV6-6 and TRBJ2-1, with D perhaps matching TRBD2 (5 bases). Deletions cut 6 bases from V and 0 bases from J, with 15 bases between. Germline CDR1 and CDR2: MNHNY and SVGAGI (reference sequence). The CDR3 has 16 amino acids. This chain's CDR3 is CASSFERTGSYNEQFF. The DNA of the CDR3 is TGTGCCAGCAGCTTCGAGCGGACTGGCTCCTACAATGAGCAGTTCTTC.

V is TRBV7-3 and J is TRBJ2-1; D gene unclear. CDR1 and CDR2 (germline): SGHTA, FQGTGA. Trimming cost V 4 bases and J 6 bases, with 10 bases left between them. The CDR3 is made up of 13 amino acids. The DNA of the CDR3 is TGTGCCAGCAGCTCAGCTAGGCTCAATGAGCAGTTCTTC. Its protein product is CASSSARLNEQFF.